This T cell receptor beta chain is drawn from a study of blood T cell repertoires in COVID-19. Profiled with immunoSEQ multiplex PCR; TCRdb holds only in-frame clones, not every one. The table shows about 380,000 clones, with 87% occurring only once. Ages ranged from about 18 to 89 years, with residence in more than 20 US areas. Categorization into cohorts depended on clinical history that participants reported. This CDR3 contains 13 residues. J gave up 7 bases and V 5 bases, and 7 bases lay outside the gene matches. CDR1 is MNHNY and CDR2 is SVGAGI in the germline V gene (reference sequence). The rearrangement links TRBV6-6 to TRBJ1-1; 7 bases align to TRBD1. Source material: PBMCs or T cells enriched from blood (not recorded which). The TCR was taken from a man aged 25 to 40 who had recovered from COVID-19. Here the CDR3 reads CASSNPTGVEAFF. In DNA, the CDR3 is TGTGCCAGCAGTAACCCCACAGGGGTTGAAGCTTTCTTT.